These T cell receptor beta chains were read from a single sample in a study of T-cell reconstitution after alpha-beta-depleted transplantation in children. TCRdb re-analysed the PCR reads in MiXCR, keeping a single row per CDR3 protein. The table has over 300,000 distinct CDR3 sequences, 10% seen once. The source was PBMCs from the stem cell graft donor, collected from the stem cell graft. The receptors were gathered from a human donor who donated a stem cell graft to a child with acute lymphoblastic leukemia. Both conserved end residues are part of each CDR3. Fields, in order: D gene, V gene, clone size, J gene, CDR3 protein, CDR3 DNA. A D gene is named only where the DNA matches it firmly. Clone size is given for some rows only: seen once, a few or many times, or a class if the clone is expanded.

D: TRBD1
V: TRBV9
size: few
J: TRBJ2-1
CDR3: CASSLGQGVGNEQFF
DNA: TGTGCCAGCAGCCTCGGACAGGGGGTGGGCAATGAGCAGTTCTTC

D: -
V: TRBV15
size: -
J: TRBJ2-3
CDR3: CATSRDRVNADTQYF
DNA: TGTGCCACCAGCAGAGACAGGGTTAACGCAGATACGCAGTATTTT

D: -
V: TRBV5-1
size: -
J: TRBJ2-5
CDR3: CASSLTRGWGETQYF
DNA: TGCGCCAGCAGCTTAACCAGGGGATGGGGCGAGACCCAGTACTTC

D: TRBD2
V: TRBV7-2
size: -
J: TRBJ2-1
CDR3: CASSLARLAGGPIF
DNA: TGTGCCAGCAGCTTAGCACGGCTAGCGGGAGGGCCGATCTTC

D: -
V: TRBV15
size: many
J: TRBJ2-3
CDR3: CATKDRADTQYF
DNA: TGTGCCACCAAAGACAGAGCAGATACGCAGTATTTT

D: -
V: TRBV10-3
size: -
J: TRBJ1-5
CDR3: CAISDSLRGDQPQHF
DNA: TGTGCCATCAGTGATTCTCTCCGGGGAGATCAGCCCCAGCATTTT

D: TRBD2
V: TRBV12-3/TRBV12-4
size: many
J: TRBJ2-7
CDR3: CASSLGTSGRAYEQYF
DNA: TGTGCCAGCAGTTTAGGGACTAGCGGGAGGGCGTACGAGCAGTACTTC

D: -
V: TRBV4-3
size: once
J: TRBJ2-2
CDR3: CASSQRQQDTGELFF
DNA: TGCGCCAGCAGCCAAAGACAGCAGGATACCGGGGAGCTGTTTTTT

D: -
V: TRBV6-2/TRBV6-3
size: -
J: TRBJ2-3
CDR3: CASSYSAEQDTQYF
DNA: TGTGCCAGCAGTTATAGCGCGGAGCAAGATACGCAGTATTTT

D: TRBD2
V: TRBV29-1
size: many
J: TRBJ2-7
CDR3: CSVDGLAGGDEQYF
DNA: TGCAGCGTTGATGGGCTAGCGGGAGGGGACGAGCAGTACTTC

D: -
V: TRBV20-1
size: -
J: TRBJ2-7
CDR3: CSARDFAGGKQYF
DNA: TGCAGTGCTAGAGATTTCGCAGGAGGCAAGCAGTACTTC

D: TRBD2
V: TRBV12-3/TRBV12-4
size: -
J: TRBJ2-5
CDR3: CASSSAGVETQYF
DNA: TGTGCCAGCAGTTCAGCGGGAGTAGAGACCCAGTACTTC

D: TRBD2
V: TRBV28
size: -
J: TRBJ2-2
CDR3: CASSQLEPRTSGITGELFF
DNA: TGTGCCAGCAGTCAACTCGAACCGCGTACTAGCGGGATCACCGGGGAGCTGTTTTTT

D: TRBD1
V: TRBV12-3/TRBV12-4
size: many
J: TRBJ2-7
CDR3: CASSPRGTGSYEQYF
DNA: TGTGCCAGCAGCCCTCGGGGGACAGGCTCCTACGAGCAGTACTTC

D: TRBD2
V: TRBV7-2
size: -
J: TRBJ2-7
CDR3: CASSYQAGGDYEQYF
DNA: TGTGCCAGCAGCTACCAAGCGGGAGGGGACTACGAGCAGTACTTC

D: TRBD1
V: TRBV7-9
size: -
J: TRBJ1-4
CDR3: CASSLGETGGNEKLFF
DNA: TGTGCCAGCAGCTTAGGGGAGACAGGGGGGAATGAAAAACTGTTTTTT

D: -
V: TRBV19
size: few
J: TRBJ2-1
CDR3: CASSPTDRYIYNEQFF
DNA: TGTGCCAGTAGCCCTACCGACAGGTACATTTACAATGAGCAGTTCTTC

D: TRBD2
V: TRBV12-3/TRBV12-4
size: -
J: TRBJ2-1
CDR3: CASSLSSGRAREQFF
DNA: TGTGCCAGCAGTTTATCCAGCGGGAGGGCCAGAGAGCAGTTCTTC

D: TRBD2
V: TRBV29-1
size: -
J: TRBJ2-1
CDR3: CSVGTSGRFTYNEQFF
DNA: TGCAGCGTCGGGACTAGCGGGAGATTCACCTACAATGAGCAGTTCTTC

D: -
V: TRBV6-2/TRBV6-3
size: -
J: TRBJ2-1
CDR3: CASSYGVTSSYYNEQFF
DNA: TGTGCCAGCAGTTACGGGGTAACTAGCTCGTACTACAATGAGCAGTTCTTC

D: -
V: TRBV4-1
size: many
J: TRBJ2-1
CDR3: CASSQGLGPQFF
DNA: TGCGCCAGCAGCCAAGGTTTGGGTCCGCAGTTCTTC

D: TRBD1
V: TRBV7-9
size: -
J: TRBJ2-2
CDR3: CASSQSGQGAIGLFF
DNA: TGTGCCAGCAGCCAATCCGGACAGGGGGCCATTGGGCTGTTTTTT

D: TRBD2
V: TRBV29-1
size: few
J: TRBJ2-7
CDR3: CSVDGTSGYEQYF
DNA: TGCAGCGTTGACGGGACTAGCGGCTACGAGCAGTACTTC

D: -
V: TRBV4-1
size: few
J: TRBJ1-4
CDR3: CASSREANEKLFF
DNA: TGCGCCAGCAGCCGGGAGGCTAATGAAAAACTGTTTTTT

D: -
V: TRBV7-9
size: few
J: TRBJ2-1
CDR3: CASSLGRPESYNEQFF
DNA: TGTGCCAGCAGCTTAGGGAGGCCGGAATCCTACAATGAGCAGTTCTTC

D: -
V: TRBV3-1
size: many
J: TRBJ1-4
CDR3: CASSQTGGTNEKLFF
DNA: TGTGCCAGCAGCCAAACAGGCGGGACTAATGAAAAACTGTTTTTT

D: TRBD1
V: TRBV6-1
size: -
J: TRBJ2-7
CDR3: CASSLRQGQVDEQYF
DNA: TGTGCCAGCAGTCTCCGACAGGGGCAGGTTGACGAGCAGTACTTC

D: -
V: TRBV5-1
size: few
J: TRBJ2-6
CDR3: CASSLIRTGANVLTF
DNA: TGCGCCAGCAGCTTGATCAGGACTGGGGCCAACGTCCTGACTTTC

D: TRBD2
V: TRBV7-2
size: few
J: TRBJ2-7
CDR3: CASRTGTTNSYEQYF
DNA: TGTGCCAGCAGGACCGGGACTACCAACTCCTACGAGCAGTACTTC

D: TRBD2
V: TRBV7-2
size: few
J: TRBJ2-7
CDR3: CASSLTLAGGHEQYF
DNA: TGTGCCAGCAGCTTAACTTTAGCGGGAGGTCACGAGCAGTACTTC

D: TRBD1
V: TRBV4-2
size: -
J: TRBJ1-1
CDR3: CASSQGRGHLEAFF
DNA: TGTGCCAGCAGCCAAGGCAGGGGGCACCTCGAAGCTTTCTTT

D: -
V: TRBV20-1
size: -
J: TRBJ2-2
CDR3: CSGRSGTRANTGELFF
DNA: TGCAGTGGGCGGTCCGGGACACGCGCGAACACCGGGGAGCTGTTTTTT

D: TRBD2
V: TRBV7-6
size: few
J: TRBJ2-6
CDR3: CASSLAGGFGANVLTF
DNA: TGTGCCAGCAGCTTAGCCGGGGGGTTTGGGGCCAACGTCCTGACTTTC

D: -
V: TRBV30
size: -
J: TRBJ1-1
CDR3: CAWSGRGNTEAFF
DNA: TGTGCCTGGAGTGGAAGGGGGAACACTGAAGCTTTCTTT

D: TRBD1
V: TRBV5-1
size: few
J: TRBJ2-1
CDR3: CASSLALTGGNEQFF
DNA: TGCGCCAGCAGCTTGGCCTTGACAGGGGGCAATGAGCAGTTCTTC

D: -
V: TRBV11-2
size: many
J: TRBJ2-1
CDR3: CASSLVQGDFNEQFF
DNA: TGTGCCAGCAGCTTAGTACAGGGTGATTTCAATGAGCAGTTCTTC

D: -
V: TRBV9
size: many
J: TRBJ1-3
CDR3: CASGSFSGNTIYF
DNA: TGTGCCAGTGGTAGCTTCTCTGGAAACACCATATATTTT

D: TRBD2
V: TRBV5-1
size: -
J: TRBJ2-3
CDR3: CASSFSTSGEASDTQYF
DNA: TGCGCCAGCAGCTTTTCCACTAGCGGAGAAGCTTCAGATACGCAGTATTTT

D: -
V: TRBV27
size: -
J: TRBJ1-1
CDR3: CASSRNLNTEAFF
DNA: TGTGCCAGCAGCCGGAACTTGAACACTGAAGCTTTCTTT

D: -
V: TRBV4-1
size: few
J: TRBJ1-4
CDR3: CASSQTGEKLFF
DNA: TGCGCCAGCAGCCAAACGGGGGAAAAACTGTTTTTT

D: -
V: TRBV7-2
size: -
J: TRBJ1-5
CDR3: CASSSATTGTLNQPQHF
DNA: TGTGCCAGCAGCTCGGCAACAACCGGGACCCTGAATCAGCCCCAGCATTTT

D: -
V: TRBV6-1
size: -
J: TRBJ1-4
CDR3: CASSLPTPNEKLFF
DNA: TGTGCCAGCAGCCTACCGACACCGAACGAAAAACTGTTTTTT

D: TRBD2
V: TRBV10-3
size: -
J: TRBJ2-7
CDR3: CAISESGTSGFSYEQYF
DNA: TGTGCCATCAGTGAGTCTGGGACTAGCGGGTTCTCCTACGAGCAGTACTTC

D: -
V: TRBV7-2
size: few
J: TRBJ2-6
CDR3: CASSLALSVSGANVLTF
DNA: TGTGCCAGCAGCTTAGCGCTGTCGGTCTCTGGGGCCAACGTCCTGACTTTC

D: -
V: TRBV20-1
size: -
J: TRBJ2-7
CDR3: CSPRLTGSYEQYF
DNA: TGCAGTCCTAGGCTTACCGGCTCCTACGAGCAGTACTTC

D: -
V: TRBV4-2
size: -
J: TRBJ1-4
CDR3: CASSQNEKLFF
DNA: TGTGCCAGCAGCCAGAATGAAAAACTGTTTTTT

D: TRBD2
V: TRBV9
size: few
J: TRBJ2-5
CDR3: CASSARGTSGIQETQYF
DNA: TGTGCCAGCAGCGCTAGGGGGACTAGCGGAATACAAGAGACCCAGTACTTC

D: TRBD2
V: TRBV11-1
size: few
J: TRBJ2-5
CDR3: CASSLGVFGTSGQETQYF
DNA: TGTGCCAGCAGCTTAGGTGTTTTTGGGACTAGCGGTCAAGAGACCCAGTACTTC

D: -
V: TRBV20-1
size: -
J: TRBJ2-1
CDR3: CSALQLGFSYNEQFF
DNA: TGCAGTGCCCTACAGTTGGGATTCTCCTACAATGAGCAGTTCTTC

D: -
V: TRBV3-1
size: -
J: TRBJ2-7
CDR3: CASSLNTFGGSEQYF
DNA: TGTGCCAGCAGCCTAAACACCTTTGGGGGTTCCGAGCAGTACTTC

D: TRBD2
V: TRBV12-3/TRBV12-4
size: -
J: TRBJ2-1
CDR3: CASSFSGTSGYNEQFF
DNA: TGTGCCAGCAGCTTCTCCGGGACTAGCGGTTATAATGAGCAGTTCTTC

D: -
V: TRBV6-5
size: few
J: TRBJ1-6
CDR3: CASSSWKEGAHSPLHF
DNA: TGTGCCAGCAGTTCTTGGAAGGAAGGGGCGCATTCACCCCTCCACTTT

D: TRBD2
V: TRBV9
size: many
J: TRBJ2-3
CDR3: CASNPLGGSSDTQYF
DNA: TGTGCCAGCAACCCCCTTGGCGGGAGTAGTGATACGCAGTATTTT

D: TRBD1
V: TRBV4-3
size: many
J: TRBJ2-6
CDR3: CASSHTDRAGANVLTF
DNA: TGCGCCAGCAGCCACACCGACAGGGCTGGGGCCAACGTCCTGACTTTC

D: TRBD1
V: TRBV7-8
size: few
J: TRBJ1-1
CDR3: CASSPTGWDYTEAFF
DNA: TGTGCCAGCAGCCCGACAGGGTGGGACTACACTGAAGCTTTCTTT

D: TRBD1
V: TRBV5-1
size: few
J: TRBJ2-1
CDR3: CASSLTGERYNEQFF
DNA: TGCGCCAGCAGCTTGACAGGGGAACGCTACAATGAGCAGTTCTTC

D: -
V: TRBV2
size: few
J: TRBJ2-2
CDR3: CASSERGDGELFF
DNA: TGTGCCAGCAGTGAACGGGGCGACGGGGAGCTGTTTTTT

D: TRBD1
V: TRBV5-1
size: few
J: TRBJ2-4
CDR3: CASSPSGGQGSTIQYF
DNA: TGCGCCAGCAGCCCCTCTGGGGGACAGGGTTCGACCATTCAGTACTTC

D: -
V: TRBV15
size: -
J: TRBJ2-7
CDR3: CATSRGHGVQDEQYF
DNA: TGTGCCACCAGCAGAGGGCACGGGGTGCAGGACGAGCAGTACTTC

D: TRBD2
V: TRBV28
size: few
J: TRBJ2-1
CDR3: CASGNQGLAGYNEQFF
DNA: TGTGCCAGCGGAAATCAGGGACTAGCGGGATACAATGAGCAGTTCTTC